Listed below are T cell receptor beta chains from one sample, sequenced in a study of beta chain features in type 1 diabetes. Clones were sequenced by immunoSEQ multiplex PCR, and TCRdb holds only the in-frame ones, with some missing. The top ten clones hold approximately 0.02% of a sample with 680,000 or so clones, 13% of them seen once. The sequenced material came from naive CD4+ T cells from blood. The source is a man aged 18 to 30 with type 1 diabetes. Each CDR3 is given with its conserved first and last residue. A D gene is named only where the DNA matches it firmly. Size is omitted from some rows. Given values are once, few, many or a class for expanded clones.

CDR3nt: TGTGCCAGCAGTGATATGGGGACACTCCGCACAGATACGCAGTATTTT; CDR3aa: CASSDMGTLRTDTQYF; v_gene: TRBV6-1; d_gene: NA; abundance: few; j_gene: TRBJ2-3
CDR3nt: TGTGCCAGCAGCCGGGGGGGCCGGGCCTACAATGAGCAGTTCTTC; CDR3aa: CASSRGGRAYNEQFF; v_gene: TRBV5-6; d_gene: TRBD2; abundance: NA; j_gene: TRBJ2-1
CDR3nt: TGTGCCAGGGAGACAAGCGCGGGAGATTCACCCCTCCACTTT; CDR3aa: CARETSAGDSPLHF; v_gene: TRBV2; d_gene: NA; abundance: few; j_gene: TRBJ1-6
CDR3nt: TGTGCCAGCAGCGGGGACAGCCAAGAGACCCAGTACTTC; CDR3aa: CASSGDSQETQYF; v_gene: TRBV7-8; d_gene: TRBD1; abundance: NA; j_gene: TRBJ2-5
CDR3nt: TGTGCCAGCAGTCCCGGGACAGGGGGGACTGAAGCTTTCTTT; CDR3aa: CASSPGTGGTEAFF; v_gene: TRBV28; d_gene: TRBD1; abundance: few; j_gene: TRBJ1-1
CDR3nt: TGTGCCAGCAGCTTAGGGGGGCCGGTAACTGAAGCTTTCTTT; CDR3aa: CASSLGGPVTEAFF; v_gene: TRBV7-9; d_gene: NA; abundance: NA; j_gene: TRBJ1-1
CDR3nt: TGTGCCAGCAGCCCGCAGGCCCAAATCGGGGGAGCTTTCTTT; CDR3aa: CASSPQAQIGGAFF; v_gene: TRBV7-9; d_gene: NA; abundance: few; j_gene: TRBJ1-1
CDR3nt: TGTGCCAGCAGCCAATTCGGGAGCGGGGAGGATGGCTACACCTTC; CDR3aa: CASSQFGSGEDGYTF; v_gene: TRBV16; d_gene: NA; abundance: NA; j_gene: TRBJ1-2
CDR3nt: TGTGCCAGCTCACCACTAACCGCCAACTATGGCTACACCTTC; CDR3aa: CASSPLTANYGYTF; v_gene: TRBV18; d_gene: NA; abundance: few; j_gene: TRBJ1-2
CDR3nt: TGTGCCAGCAGTGATCTGGACAGGGGCGAGCAGTACTTC; CDR3aa: CASSDLDRGEQYF; v_gene: TRBV6-1; d_gene: TRBD1; abundance: NA; j_gene: TRBJ2-7
CDR3nt: TGTGCCACCGGCGATGGAGCCACAGGGGCTAATGAAAAACTGTTTTTT; CDR3aa: CATGDGATGANEKLFF; v_gene: TRBV10-3; d_gene: TRBD1; abundance: few; j_gene: TRBJ1-4
CDR3nt: TGTGCCAGCAGCCCGACAGGGGCGGTTTATAATTCACCCCTCCACTTT; CDR3aa: CASSPTGAVYNSPLHF; v_gene: TRBV9; d_gene: TRBD1; abundance: NA; j_gene: TRBJ1-6
CDR3nt: TGTGCCAGCAGCTTAGGTCTAGCCGGGGGCACAGATACGCAGTATTTT; CDR3aa: CASSLGLAGGTDTQYF; v_gene: TRBV7-2; d_gene: NA; abundance: few; j_gene: TRBJ2-3
CDR3nt: TGTGCCAGCAGCGTAGGTCAATGGGAGCGGGGACTCCTGCAGTTCTTC; CDR3aa: CASSVGQWERGLLQFF; v_gene: TRBV9; d_gene: TRBD2; abundance: few; j_gene: TRBJ2-1
CDR3nt: TGTGCCTGGAGCCGATTAATTTGGGGGACACCCGAGCAGTACTTC; CDR3aa: CAWSRLIWGTPEQYF; v_gene: TRBV30; d_gene: NA; abundance: NA; j_gene: TRBJ2-7
CDR3nt: TGTGCCAGCAGTGATGCGGGGGGGCGCCCCGGGGAGCTGTTTTTT; CDR3aa: CASSDAGGRPGELFF; v_gene: TRBV2; d_gene: TRBD2; abundance: NA; j_gene: TRBJ2-2
CDR3nt: TGTGCCAGCAGTGGAGGGTTTACCGGGGAGCTGTTTTTT; CDR3aa: CASSGGFTGELFF; v_gene: TRBV2; d_gene: NA; abundance: NA; j_gene: TRBJ2-2
CDR3nt: TGTGCCAGCAGTGGGACAGGGGGCCCCAACTATGGCTACACCTTC; CDR3aa: CASSGTGGPNYGYTF; v_gene: TRBV28; d_gene: TRBD1; abundance: few; j_gene: TRBJ1-2
CDR3nt: TGTGCCAGTAAGAAGGGACAAGGGAATTCACCCCTCCACTTT; CDR3aa: CASKKGQGNSPLHF; v_gene: TRBV19; d_gene: NA; abundance: NA; j_gene: TRBJ1-6
CDR3nt: TGTGCCAGCAGTTTGGGCGGAAACACTGAAGCTTTCTTT; CDR3aa: CASSLGGNTEAFF; v_gene: TRBV28; d_gene: NA; abundance: NA; j_gene: TRBJ1-1
CDR3nt: TGTGCCAGCAGTTTATGGGGAGTGGGAAACGTTGCCACTGAAGCTTTCTTT; CDR3aa: CASSLWGVGNVATEAFF; v_gene: TRBV27; d_gene: NA; abundance: few; j_gene: TRBJ1-1
CDR3nt: TGTGCCAGCAGCTTAGTTGGTGCGTCCTCCTACAATGAGCAGTTCTTC; CDR3aa: CASSLVGASSYNEQFF; v_gene: TRBV7-2; d_gene: NA; abundance: NA; j_gene: TRBJ2-1
CDR3nt: TGTGCCAGCAGCTTAGGCCCCACAGACACTGTTACTGAAGCTTTCTTT; CDR3aa: CASSLGPTDTVTEAFF; v_gene: TRBV7-9; d_gene: NA; abundance: few; j_gene: TRBJ1-1